This is a list of T cell receptor beta chains from one sample in a study of siplizumab effects on memory and regulatory T cells. Only in-frame clones appear in the TCRdb table, and some are missing; sequencing was by immunoSEQ multiplex PCR. Of about 120,000 clones in the sample, roughly 95% were seen once. Sequenced sample: non-Treg CD4+ T cells sorted from blood. The receptors originated from a human donor in good health. Each CDR3 is given with its conserved first and last residue. A D gene is named only where the DNA matches it firmly. Rows give clone size only sometimes, using once, few, many, or a class for an expanded clone.

j_call d_call v_call clone_size cdr3_aa cdr3_nt
TRBJ2-7 . TRBV10-1 . CASVEPTSRRSYEQYF TGCGCCAGCGTAGAGCCCACTAGCCGGCGCTCCTACGAGCAGTACTTC
TRBJ2-7 TRBD2 TRBV27 . CASSFKRGPSYEQYF TGTGCCAGCAGTTTCAAGCGGGGGCCCTCCTACGAGCAGTACTTC
TRBJ1-1 . TRBV5-1 . CASSPYSSNTEAFF TGCGCCAGCAGCCCGTACAGCTCGAACACTGAAGCTTTCTTT
TRBJ1-2 . TRBV4-1 . CASSQRARGYTF TGCGCCAGCAGCCAACGGGCGCGTGGCTACACCTTC
TRBJ2-3 . TRBV5-1 . CASSSGPHTDTQYF TGCGCCAGCAGCTCGGGACCCCACACAGATACGCAGTATTTT
TRBJ2-5 TRBD2 TRBV7-7 once CASSRTSGGALGETQYF TGTGCCAGCAGCCGAACTAGCGGGGGGGCCCTGGGAGAGACCCAGTACTTC
TRBJ2-7 TRBD2 TRBV10-3 . CAISDPTSGGSYEQYF TGTGCCATCAGTGACCCCACTAGCGGGGGGTCCTACGAGCAGTACTTC
TRBJ1-3 TRBD1 TRBV7-9 . CASSQGDRSSRSGNTIYF TGTGCCAGCAGCCAAGGGGACAGAAGCAGCAGATCTGGAAACACCATATATTTT
TRBJ2-3 TRBD2 TRBV4-2 . CASRLLIGASGASTDTQYF TGTGCCAGCAGATTACTCATCGGGGCTAGCGGGGCGAGCACAGATACGCAGTATTTT
TRBJ2-7 TRBD1 TRBV10-3 . CAISEGQGEYF TGTGCCATCAGTGAAGGCCAGGGGGAGTACTTC
TRBJ1-2 . TRBV14 . CASSPRTEARTLDYGYTF TGTGCCAGCAGCCCGAGGACCGAGGCAAGGACGTTGGACTATGGCTACACCTTC
TRBJ2-3 TRBD2 TRBV5-1 . CASSFSGKTSTDTQYF TGCGCCAGCAGTTTTAGCGGGAAGACCAGCACAGATACGCAGTATTTT
TRBJ2-7 . TRBV19 . CASSSRGYSYEQYF TGTGCCAGTAGTTCGAGGGGGTACTCCTACGAGCAGTACTTC
TRBJ2-5 TRBD2 TRBV7-2 once CASSPGLVRETQYF TGTGCCAGCAGCCCGGGACTAGTCCGCGAGACCCAGTACTTC
TRBJ1-1 . TRBV6-1 . CASSEGLIRNTEAFF TGTGCCAGCAGTGAGGGCCTGATCAGGAACACTGAAGCTTTCTTT
TRBJ1-3 TRBD1 TRBV4-1 . CASSQSGRGHGNTIYF TGCGCCAGCAGCCAATCAGGGAGGGGGCACGGAAACACCATATATTTT
TRBJ1-2 TRBD1 TRBV7-9 . CASSTGQSNYGYTF TGTGCCAGCAGCACGGGACAGAGCAACTATGGCTACACCTTC
TRBJ1-5 TRBD1 TRBV15 . CATSREGTGTGAQHF TGTGCCACCAGCAGAGAAGGGACCGGGACAGGGGCCCAGCATTTT
TRBJ1-2 TRBD1 TRBV19 . CASSNTEGAGGYTF TGTGCCAGTAGCAACACGGAGGGGGCTGGCGGCTACACCTTC
TRBJ1-6 . TRBV7-3 . CASSLGSGSPLHF TGTGCCAGCAGCTTGGGCAGTGGTTCACCCCTCCACTTT
TRBJ2-3 TRBD2 TRBV13 once CASSESTLAGGPADTQYF TGTGCCAGCAGCGAGTCAACCCTAGCGGGGGGGCCTGCAGATACGCAGTATTTT
TRBJ1-4 . TRBV5-4 once CASSQVETNEKLFF TGTGCCAGCAGCCAGGTGGAGACTAATGAAAAACTGTTTTTT
TRBJ2-5 . TRBV5-1 . CASSLFPIQETQYF TGCGCCAGCAGCTTGTTCCCGATACAAGAGACCCAGTACTTC
TRBJ2-3 . TRBV9 . CASSVLTDTQYF TGTGCCAGCAGCGTCCTAACAGATACGCAGTATTTT
TRBJ1-4 . TRBV28 . CASSLWGSTNEKLFF TGTGCCAGCAGTTTATGGGGTTCAACTAATGAAAAACTGTTTTTT
TRBJ1-1 . TRBV25-1 . CASRVSRGNTEAFF TGTGCCAGCAGGGTCTCAAGGGGGAACACTGAAGCTTTCTTT
TRBJ2-2 TRBD2 TRBV5-1 once CASTWGAGAITGELFF TGCGCCAGCACCTGGGGAGCGGGGGCGATCACCGGGGAGCTGTTTTTT
TRBJ1-6 . TRBV7-9 few CASSSGTPSSYNSPLHF TGTGCCAGCAGTTCCGGGACACCAAGCTCCTATAATTCACCCCTCCACTTT
TRBJ2-1 . TRBV19 . CASSIGQPTSYNEQFF TGTGCCAGTAGTATAGGACAGCCCACCTCCTACAATGAGCAGTTCTTC
TRBJ1-1 . TRBV19 once CASSTATITKNTEAFF TGTGCCAGTAGTACCGCAACAATTACTAAGAACACTGAAGCTTTCTTT
TRBJ2-3 . TRBV12-5 . CASGPRGGTDTQYF TGTGCTAGTGGTCCCAGGGGGGGCACAGATACGCAGTATTTT
TRBJ2-3 TRBD2 TRBV15 . CATSRDGGRERGGSTDTQYF TGTGCCACCAGCAGAGATGGCGGGCGGGAGCGGGGGGGAAGCACAGATACGCAGTATTTT
TRBJ1-1 . TRBV30 . CAWRENTEAFF TGTGCCTGGCGGGAGAACACTGAAGCTTTCTTT
TRBJ2-5 TRBD1 TRBV25-1 . CASSDPPSTGGETQYF TGTGCCAGCAGTGACCCCCCTTCAACAGGGGGAGAGACCCAGTACTTC
TRBJ2-3 . TRBV11-2 . CASSPGTGRTDTQYF TGTGCCAGCAGTCCCGGAACAGGCAGGACAGATACGCAGTATTTT
TRBJ2-1 TRBD1 TRBV19 . CASTGTVSSYNEQFF TGTGCCAGTACGGGGACAGTTAGCTCCTACAATGAGCAGTTCTTC
TRBJ1-2 . TRBV6-1 . CASSQARQATIATFYGYTF TGTGCCAGCAGTCAAGCCAGACAGGCAACTATTGCCACCTTCTATGGCTACACCTTC
TRBJ2-3 . TRBV6-6 . CASSSLPADTQYF TGTGCCAGCAGTTCCCTCCCCGCAGATACGCAGTATTTT
TRBJ2-3 . TRBV29-1 . CSAYSLRGGNITDTQYF TGCAGCGCCTACTCGCTCAGGGGGGGGAACATCACAGATACGCAGTATTTT
TRBJ2-2 TRBD1 TRBV19 few CASRDRANTGELFF TGTGCCAGTAGGGACAGGGCGAACACCGGGGAGCTGTTTTTT
TRBJ1-1 . TRBV7-3 . CASSLTPGNTEAFF TGTGCCAGCAGCTTAACCCCAGGGAACACTGAAGCTTTCTTT
TRBJ2-1 . TRBV6-1 . CASKRGLNEQFF TGTGCCAGCAAGAGGGGCCTCAATGAGCAGTTCTTC
TRBJ1-2 TRBD1 TRBV19 once CASIPTGSVYGYTF TGTGCCAGTATTCCGACAGGGTCGGTCTATGGCTACACCTTC
TRBJ1-2 . TRBV28 . CASSWGSGVYYGYTF TGTGCCAGCAGCTGGGGCAGCGGAGTATACTATGGCTACACCTTC
TRBJ2-7 . TRBV6-6 . CASTPRQGTREQYF TGTGCCAGCACCCCACGTCAGGGGACGCGCGAGCAGTACTTC
TRBJ2-2 TRBD1 TRBV15 . CATSKDDRAGELFF TGTGCCACCAGCAAAGACGACAGGGCCGGGGAGCTGTTTTTT
TRBJ2-3 . TRBV11-2 . CASSLSFLADTQYF TGTGCCAGCAGCTTGAGTTTCCTAGCAGATACGCAGTATTTT
TRBJ1-1 . TRBV2 . CASSRAYTEAFF TGTGCCAGCAGTCGAGCCTACACTGAAGCTTTCTTT
TRBJ2-5 . TRBV7-2 . CASSFRALQETQYF TGTGCCAGCAGCTTTCGAGCCCTCCAAGAGACCCAGTACTTC
TRBJ2-3 TRBD1 TRBV6-1 once CASSEQGASGTDTQYF TGTGCCAGCAGTGAGCAGGGGGCGTCTGGCACAGATACGCAGTATTTT
TRBJ1-2 . TRBV7-2 . CASSSRGTDTSGYTF TGTGCCAGCAGCTCTAGGGGGACGGACACTAGTGGCTACACCTTC
TRBJ2-5 . TRBV4-2 . CASSQQVQETQYF TGTGCCAGCAGCCAACAGGTCCAAGAGACCCAGTACTTC
TRBJ2-2 . TRBV6-1 once CASRGFGTGELFF TGTGCCAGCAGAGGCTTCGGCACCGGGGAGCTGTTTTTT
TRBJ2-7 TRBD2 TRBV10-2 . CASSGVAGNYEQYF TGCGCCAGCAGTGGGGTAGCGGGGAACTACGAGCAGTACTTC
TRBJ2-7 TRBD1 TRBV19 . CASSTQGQDSYEQYF TGTGCCAGTAGTACACAAGGACAGGACTCCTACGAGCAGTACTTC
TRBJ1-2 . TRBV14 . CASSQGYSGLYGYTF TGTGCCAGCAGCCAAGGATACTCGGGCCTCTATGGCTACACCTTC